This TCR beta chain came from a study of blood T cell repertoires in COVID-19. Study-level information: PBMCs, B-cell-depleted T cells, or T cells were the source of the cDNA or gDNA that made up the material.

The CDR3 has 15 amino acids. Germline CDR1 and CDR2: KGHSH and LQKENI. The ends lost 4 bases at V and 2 bases at J; junction bases unmatched: 7. Assignment of participants to cohorts was predicated upon participant-reported clinical history. Libraries were prepared by immunoSEQ multiplex PCR; TCRdb keeps only in-frame clonotypes and omits some of them. Found here are under 250,000 clones, about 87% of them singletons; the top ten hold 3.1%. In this sample, this clone turned up many times. Sequenced: PBMCs or T cells enriched from blood (not recorded which). The rearrangement links TRBV18 to TRBJ2-7; 8 bases align to TRBD2. This sequence was found in a woman in her 40s who had been exposed to COVID-19. CDR3 sequence (DNA): TGTGCCAGCTCACGAGAGGCGGGGGGTACCTACGAGCAGTACTTC. Translation gives CASSREAGGTYEQYF.